These 12 T cell receptor beta chains originate from one sample sequenced in a study of OX40 agonist ivuxolimab in advanced cancers. Libraries were prepared by immunoSEQ multiplex PCR; TCRdb keeps only in-frame clonotypes and omits some of them. The repertoire holds approximately 60,000 clones, with 65% to 85% as singletons. The source was CD4+ or CD8+ T cells sorted from blood, collected in a trial of the OX40 agonist ivuxolimab. The receptor set was obtained from an adult with an advanced solid tumor such as melanoma, head and neck, liver or kidney cancer.

The chain employs TRBV7-2 and TRBJ2-7, with D perhaps TRBD2 (5 bases). Trimming removed 0 bases from V and 2 bases from J, with 11 bases in between. Germline V CDR1 and CDR2: SGHTA, FQGNSA. There are 15 residues in the CDR3. The CDR3 nucleotides read TGTGCCAGCAGCTTAGCGATGGCAGCGGCCTACGAGCAGTACTTC. This gives the protein CASSLAMAAAYEQYF.

A note on this clone: At the DNA level, this CDR3 is encoded by other sequences in the same sample as well. This chain links TRBV30 with TRBJ1-5, with D hard to call. CDR3 length: 12 residues. The germline V gene has CDR1 GTSNPN and CDR2 SVGIG (reference sequence). V was trimmed by 3 bases and J by 2 bases, leaving 5 bases between them. The CDR3, as DNA: TGTGCCTGGAGGACGGGCAATCAGCCCCAGCATTTT. Its translation: CAWRTGNQPQHF.

The chain couples TRBV6-5 to TRBJ2-3, with 7 bases lining up with TRBD2. Trimming took 4 bases from V and 2 from J; bases not matched to a gene: 3. This CDR3 contains 14 residues. CDR1 and CDR2 (germline): MNHEY, SVGAGI. CDR3 DNA: TGTGCCAGCAGTTTGGGACTAAACACAGATACGCAGTATTTT. Its translation: CASSLGLNTDTQYF.

This chain uses TRBV7-2 with TRBJ1-1; the D is unclear. Per germline, CDR1 SGHTA and CDR2 FQGNSA. The CDR3 sequence is 13 residues long. V dropped 5 bases and J dropped 12 bases, with 19 bases sitting between them. CDR3 DNA: TGTGCCAGCAGCCAGACCTGGGGTACGGAAACTTTCTTT. It is translated as CASSQTWGTETFF.

V and J are TRBV6-6 and TRBJ2-7; the match to TRBD2 covers 8 bases. With V trimmed by 6 bases and J by 3 bases, 10 bases remained unmatched. Germline V gene lookup returns CDR1 MNHNY and CDR2 SVGAGI (reference sequence). The CDR3 has 15 amino acids. The CDR3 loop is CASSPILAEHYEQYF. CDR3 DNA sequence: TGTGCCAGCAGCCCCATACTAGCGGAGCACTACGAGCAGTACTTC.

The chain links TRBV7-2 to TRBJ1-1; 9 bases fit TRBD1. CDR3 length equals 15 residues. The germline V gene encodes CDR1 SGHTA and CDR2 FQGNSA. V gave up 5 bases and J gave up 3 bases; unmatched junction bases: 7. The chain's CDR3 is CASSPSGQGYTEAFF. The CDR3 nucleotides are TGTGCCAGCAGCCCATCTGGACAGGGGTACACTGAAGCTTTCTTT.

This clone has only one observation. The J gene is TRBJ1-1, the V gene TRBV7-2; no clear D. Trimming cost V 0 bases and J 1 base, with 3 bases left between them. CDR3 length: 13 residues. Germline V lookup: CDR1 SGHTA, CDR2 FQGNSA. The CDR3, as DNA: TGTGCCAGCAGCTTAGCCCGGAACACTGAAGCTTTCTTT. This encodes CASSLARNTEAFF.

The chain uses TRBV6-6 and TRBJ1-1; tentative D call: TRBD1 (6 bases). CDR1 MNHNY and CDR2 SVGAGI come from the germline V gene (reference sequence). The CDR3 runs to 11 residues. Trimming left V 5 bases short and J 7 bases short, with 8 bases between. CDR3 residues: CASSMTGEAFF. Here the CDR3 DNA reads TGTGCCAGCAGTATGACAGGTGAAGCTTTCTTT.

This clone has only a few counts. CDR3 in DNA: TGCAGTGCTAGAGAAGGGACGACTTTCTTT. Its translation is CSAREGTTFF. V gene TRBV20-1 combines with J gene TRBJ1-1; the D gene is possibly TRBD1 (5 bases). The CDR3 is 10 amino acids. V shed 0 bases and J shed 12 bases, with 8 bases lying between them. CDR1 is DFQATT and CDR2 is SNEGSKA in the germline V gene (reference sequence).

A single count supports this clone. J is TRBJ2-5 and V is TRBV7-9; TRBD2 might be the D (6 bases). Germline assignment: CDR1 SEHNR and CDR2 FQNEAQ (reference sequence). This CDR3 region has 14 residues. Trimming removed 1 base from V and 1 base from J, with 7 bases in between. The CDR3 reads CASSLGGVQETQYF. CDR3 sequence (DNA): TGTGCCAGCAGCTTAGGGGGGGTCCAAGAGACCCAGTACTTC. The full variable domain, its missing parts supplied by reference TRBV7-9 and TRBJ2-5, is DTGVSQNPRHKITKRGQNVTFRCDPISEHNRLYWYRQTLGQGPEFLTYFQNEAQLEKSRLLSDRFSAERPKGSFSTLEIQRTEQGDSAMYLCASSLGGVQETQYFGPGTRLLVL.

The rearrangement joins TRBV2 to TRBJ2-7; 13 nucleotides line up with TRBD2. The CDR3 totals 14 residues. The germline V gene encodes CDR1 SNHLY and CDR2 FYNNEI. Germline trimming cut 9 bases from V and 5 bases from J; bases unmatched to any gene: 7. This chain's CDR3 is CARGLAGFVDEQYF. The CDR3 coding sequence is TGTGCCAGGGGACTAGCGGGATTCGTCGACGAGCAGTACTTC.

The chain joins TRBV28 to TRBJ1-4, with a tentative D call TRBD1 (5 bases). The V and J ends lost 8 bases and 8 bases respectively, with 15 bases between them. Germline V lookup: CDR1 MDHEN, CDR2 SYDVKM. CDR3 size: 13 residues. This chain's CDR3 is CASLGAVGEKLFF. As DNA, the CDR3 is TGTGCCAGCCTTGGGGCGGTAGGAGAAAAACTGTTTTTT.